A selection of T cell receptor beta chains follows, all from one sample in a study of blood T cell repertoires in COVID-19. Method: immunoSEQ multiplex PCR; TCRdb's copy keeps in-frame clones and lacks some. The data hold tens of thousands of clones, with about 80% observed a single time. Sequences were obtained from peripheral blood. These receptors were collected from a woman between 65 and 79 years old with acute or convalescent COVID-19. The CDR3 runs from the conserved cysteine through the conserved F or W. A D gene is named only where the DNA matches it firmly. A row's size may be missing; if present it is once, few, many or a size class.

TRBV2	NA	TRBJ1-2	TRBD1	TGTGCCAGCAGTGGGGGGACAGGAGGTAGAAGCTACACCTTC	CASSGGTGGRSYTF
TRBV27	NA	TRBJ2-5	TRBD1	TGTGCCAGCAGACAGACAGGGGCCCAAGAGACCCAGTACTTC	CASRQTGAQETQYF
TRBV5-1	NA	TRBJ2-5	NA	TGCGCCAGCAGCATAGGGCGGGGCCAAGAGACCCAGTACTTC	CASSIGRGQETQYF
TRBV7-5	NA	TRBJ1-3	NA	TGTGTCAGAAGCCCCGAGACAGGGGCTGGAAACACCATATATTTT	CVRSPETGAGNTIYF
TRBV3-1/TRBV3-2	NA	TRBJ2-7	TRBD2	TGTGCCAGCAGCCAAGATTGGCCAGGACTAGCGGGGGCCTACGAGCAGTACTTC	CASSQDWPGLAGAYEQYF
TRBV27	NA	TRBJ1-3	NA	TGTGCCAGGCACCGGGAGGGGCGCTTTATTCGTCCTGGTGGAAACACCATATATTTT	CARHREGRFIRPGGNTIYF
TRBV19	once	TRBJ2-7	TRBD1	TGTGCCAGTACCCCGGGACAGGGGCTCGAGCAGTACTTC	CASTPGQGLEQYF
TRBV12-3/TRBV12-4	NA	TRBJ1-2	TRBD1	TGTGCCAGCAGTTCACAGGGGAATGGCTACACCTTC	CASSSQGNGYTF
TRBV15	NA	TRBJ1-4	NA	TGTGCCACCAGCTCAAAAAGGGGACTGTTTTTT	CATSSKRGLFF
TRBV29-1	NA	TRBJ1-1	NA	TGCAGCGTTGATCTGGGACTTTTGAACACTGAAGCTTTCTTT	CSVDLGLLNTEAFF
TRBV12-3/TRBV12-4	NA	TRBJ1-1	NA	TGTGCCAGCAGTTCCGCAGGGAACACTGAAGCTTTCTTT	CASSSAGNTEAFF
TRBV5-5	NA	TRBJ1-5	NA	TGTGCCAGCAGCTTCGGGGGGTCCGATCAGCCCCAGCATTTT	CASSFGGSDQPQHF
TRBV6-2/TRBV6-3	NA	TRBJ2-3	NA	TGTGCCAGCAGTTGGGCCCTGGATACGCAGTATTTT	CASSWALDTQYF
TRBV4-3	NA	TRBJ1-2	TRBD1	TGCGCCAGCAGCCAAGATACGCAGGGGGGCTATGGCTACACCTTC	CASSQDTQGGYGYTF
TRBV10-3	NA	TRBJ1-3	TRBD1	TGTGCCATCGGTCCAGGACAGGGCTCTGGAAACACCATATATTTT	CAIGPGQGSGNTIYF
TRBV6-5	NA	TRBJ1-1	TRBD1	TGTGCCAGCAGTTACTCAAAAGACAGGGGTAACACTGAAGCTTTCTTT	CASSYSKDRGNTEAFF
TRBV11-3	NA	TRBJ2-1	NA	TGTGCCAGCAGCTTAATGGGCGGGGACAGAGGGTACAATGAGCAGTTCTTC	CASSLMGGDRGYNEQFF
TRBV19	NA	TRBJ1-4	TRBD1	TGTGCCAGTAGTCCCGGACAGGGAAGAGCTGAAAAACTGTTTTTT	CASSPGQGRAEKLFF
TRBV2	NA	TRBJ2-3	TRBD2	TGTGCCAGCACCCGGCCTGGGACTAGCGGGGGGGCACATACGCAGTATTTT	CASTRPGTSGGAHTQYF
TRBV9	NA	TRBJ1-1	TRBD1	TGTGCCAGCAGCGGTAATACACGGAAGGGGGCCGTTGACGCTTTCTTT	CASSGNTRKGAVDAFF
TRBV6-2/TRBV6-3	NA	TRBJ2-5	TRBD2	TGTGCCAGCAGTTACAGGGAGGGACTAGCGGGAAGGACCCAGTACTTC	CASSYREGLAGRTQYF
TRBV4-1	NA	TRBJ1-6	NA	TGCGCCAGCAGCCCGTTAGTCCGAACCTATAATTCACCCCTCCACTTT	CASSPLVRTYNSPLHF
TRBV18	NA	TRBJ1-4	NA	TGTGCCAGCTCACCCAGGGAAGGGTCAGACGAAAAACTGTTTTTT	CASSPREGSDEKLFF
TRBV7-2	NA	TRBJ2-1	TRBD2	TGTGCCAGCAGCTTGTTGATTCGGCGGGGGGGCGTTAATGAGCAGTTCTTC	CASSLLIRRGGVNEQFF
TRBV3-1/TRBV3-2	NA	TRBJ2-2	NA	TGTGCCAGCAGCCGCCGGGTCTGGGTAGGAGGTGGGAACACCGGGGAGCTGTTTTTT	CASSRRVWVGGGNTGELFF
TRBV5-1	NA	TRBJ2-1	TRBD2	TGCGCCAGCAGCGGGACTAGCGGGGCCCACAATGAGCAGTTCTTC	CASSGTSGAHNEQFF
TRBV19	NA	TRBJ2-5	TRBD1	TGTGCCAGTAGCCCTGGACAGGGGTACGAGACCCAGTACTTC	CASSPGQGYETQYF
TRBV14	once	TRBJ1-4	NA	TGTGCCAGCAGCCTAACGGAGGGCGGGAATGAAAAACTGTTTTTT	CASSLTEGGNEKLFF